This TCR beta chain is from a study of shared clonotypes between healthy human individuals. Note on this clone: Antigen specificity is unknown.

The CDR3 is 14 amino acids. Trimming left V 2 bases short and J 2 bases short, with 10 bases between. Germline CDR1 SEHNR, CDR2 FQNEAQ (reference sequence). Study conclusions and caveats: Sequencing depth was expected to influence donor clonotype sharing.

Clones were read by immunoSEQ multiplex PCR, and TCRdb kept only the in-frame ones, dropping some. The repertoire holds about 460,000 clones, with around 77% as singletons. The sample comprised PBMCs. The rearrangement joins TRBV7-9 to TRBJ2-7, with a tentative D call TRBD2 (6 bases). The receptor was derived from a woman in her thirties or forties in good health. Some clones in this sample may be carry-over from other donors' samples. The CDR3 nucleotides read TGTGCCAGCAGCTTACAGGGAGGCCCCTACGAGCAGTACTTC. It encodes CASSLQGGPYEQYF.